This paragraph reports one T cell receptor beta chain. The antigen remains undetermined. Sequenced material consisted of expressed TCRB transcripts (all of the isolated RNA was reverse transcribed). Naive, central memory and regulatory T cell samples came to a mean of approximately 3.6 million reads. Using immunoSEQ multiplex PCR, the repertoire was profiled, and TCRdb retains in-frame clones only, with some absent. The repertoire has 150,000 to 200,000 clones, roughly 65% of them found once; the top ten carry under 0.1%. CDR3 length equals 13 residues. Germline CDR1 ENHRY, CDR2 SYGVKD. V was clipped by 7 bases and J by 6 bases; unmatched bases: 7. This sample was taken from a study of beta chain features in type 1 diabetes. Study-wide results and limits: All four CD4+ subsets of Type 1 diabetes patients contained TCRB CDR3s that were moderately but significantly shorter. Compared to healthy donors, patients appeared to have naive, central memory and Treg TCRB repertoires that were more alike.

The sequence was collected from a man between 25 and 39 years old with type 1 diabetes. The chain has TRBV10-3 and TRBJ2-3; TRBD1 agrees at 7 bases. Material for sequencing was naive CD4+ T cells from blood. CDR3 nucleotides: TGTGCCATCAAAGGGACAGCCATGGATACGCAGTATTTT. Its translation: CAIKGTAMDTQYF.